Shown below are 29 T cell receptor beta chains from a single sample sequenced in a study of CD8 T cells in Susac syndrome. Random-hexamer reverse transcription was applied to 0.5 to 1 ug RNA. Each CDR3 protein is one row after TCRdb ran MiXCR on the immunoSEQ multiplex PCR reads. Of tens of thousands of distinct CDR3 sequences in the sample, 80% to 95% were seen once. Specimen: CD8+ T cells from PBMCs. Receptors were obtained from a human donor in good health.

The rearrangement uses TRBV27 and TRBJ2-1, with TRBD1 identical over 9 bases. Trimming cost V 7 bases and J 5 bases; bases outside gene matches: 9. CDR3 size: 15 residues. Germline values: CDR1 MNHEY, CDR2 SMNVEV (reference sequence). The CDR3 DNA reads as TGTGCCAGCATCCCGGACAGGGGAAGCCACAATGAGCAGTTCTTC. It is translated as CASIPDRGSHNEQFF.

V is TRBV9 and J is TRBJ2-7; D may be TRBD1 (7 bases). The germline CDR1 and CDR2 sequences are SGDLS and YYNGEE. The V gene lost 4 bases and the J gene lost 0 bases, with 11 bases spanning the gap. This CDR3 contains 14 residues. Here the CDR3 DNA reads TGTGCCAGCAGCCCTCAGGGGGGCTCCTACGAGCAGTACTTC. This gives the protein CASSPQGGSYEQYF.

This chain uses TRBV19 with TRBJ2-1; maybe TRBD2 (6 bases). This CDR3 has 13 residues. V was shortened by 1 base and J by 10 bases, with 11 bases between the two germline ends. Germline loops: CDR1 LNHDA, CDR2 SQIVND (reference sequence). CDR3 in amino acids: CASSIVPLAEQFF. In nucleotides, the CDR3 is TGTGCCAGTAGTATAGTACCACTAGCCGAGCAGTTCTTC.

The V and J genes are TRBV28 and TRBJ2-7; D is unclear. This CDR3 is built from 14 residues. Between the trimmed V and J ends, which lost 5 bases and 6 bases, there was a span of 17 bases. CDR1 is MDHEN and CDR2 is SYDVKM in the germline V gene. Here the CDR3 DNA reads TGTGCCAGCAGTCCGCCGGGTTACTCAGGCGAGCAGTACTTC. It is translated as CASSPPGYSGEQYF.

The CDR3 coding sequence is TGTGCCAGCACCCTCGGTACCCTCTCGGACGAGCAGTACTTC. Translating gives CASTLGTLSDEQYF. This chain connects TRBV13 to TRBJ2-7; D gene unclear. Germline CDR1 and CDR2: PRHDT and FYEKMQ (reference sequence). V lost 7 bases and J lost 5, with 18 bases in between. The CDR3 is 14 residues long.

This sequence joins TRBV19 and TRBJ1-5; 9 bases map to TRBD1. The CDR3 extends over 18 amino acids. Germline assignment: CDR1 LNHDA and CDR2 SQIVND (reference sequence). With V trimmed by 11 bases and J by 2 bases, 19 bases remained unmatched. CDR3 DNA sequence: TGTGCCTCCACGCCGGGACAGGGATTTGGTTGGGGCAATCAGCCCCAGCATTTT. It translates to CASTPGQGFGWGNQPQHF.

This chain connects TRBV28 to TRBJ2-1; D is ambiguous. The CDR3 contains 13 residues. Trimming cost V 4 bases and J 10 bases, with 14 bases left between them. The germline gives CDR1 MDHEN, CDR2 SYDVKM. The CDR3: CASSSRPPWEQFF. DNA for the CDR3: TGTGCCAGCAGTTCAAGGCCCCCATGGGAGCAGTTCTTC.

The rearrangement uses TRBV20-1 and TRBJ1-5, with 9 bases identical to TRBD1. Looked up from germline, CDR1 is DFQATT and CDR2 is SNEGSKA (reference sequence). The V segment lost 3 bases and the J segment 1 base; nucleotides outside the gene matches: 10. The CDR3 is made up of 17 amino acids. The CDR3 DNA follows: TGCAGTGCTAGGAAGGACAGGGGTCTTTTGAGCAATCAGCCCCAGCATTTT. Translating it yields CSARKDRGLLSNQPQHF.

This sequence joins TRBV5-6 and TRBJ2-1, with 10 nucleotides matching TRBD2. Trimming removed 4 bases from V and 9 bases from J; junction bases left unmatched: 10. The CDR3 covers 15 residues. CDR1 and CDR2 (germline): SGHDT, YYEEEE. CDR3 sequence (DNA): TGTGCCAGCAGCGGGGGACTAGCGATATATGGTGAGCAGTTCTTC. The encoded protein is CASSGGLAIYGEQFF.

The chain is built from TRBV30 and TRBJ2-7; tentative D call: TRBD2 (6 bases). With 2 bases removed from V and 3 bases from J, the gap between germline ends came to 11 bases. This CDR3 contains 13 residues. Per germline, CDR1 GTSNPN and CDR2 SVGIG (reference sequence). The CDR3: CAWSWGEHYEQYF. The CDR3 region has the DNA TGTGCCTGGAGTTGGGGGGAGCACTACGAGCAGTACTTC.

CDR3 amino acids: CATPVRAYNEQFF. The CDR3 coding sequence is TGTGCCACCCCGGTGAGGGCCTACAATGAGCAGTTCTTC. The chain recombines TRBV2 with TRBJ2-1; D is possibly TRBD2 (5 bases). Trimming left V 10 bases short and J 2 bases short, with 12 bases between. Looked up from germline, CDR1 is SNHLY and CDR2 is FYNNEI. CDR3 size: 13 residues.

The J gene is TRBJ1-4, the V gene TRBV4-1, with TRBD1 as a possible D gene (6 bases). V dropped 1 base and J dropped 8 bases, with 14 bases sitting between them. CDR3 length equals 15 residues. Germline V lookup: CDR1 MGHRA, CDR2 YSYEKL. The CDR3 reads CASSQVGGAGEKLFF. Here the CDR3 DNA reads TGCGCCAGCAGCCAAGTTGGGGGGGCTGGAGAAAAACTGTTTTTT.

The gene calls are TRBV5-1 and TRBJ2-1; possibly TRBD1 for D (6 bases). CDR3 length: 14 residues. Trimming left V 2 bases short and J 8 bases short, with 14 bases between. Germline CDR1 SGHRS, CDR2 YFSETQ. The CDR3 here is CASSFGTGFDEQFF. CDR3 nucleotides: TGCGCCAGCAGCTTCGGAACAGGGTTCGATGAGCAGTTCTTC.

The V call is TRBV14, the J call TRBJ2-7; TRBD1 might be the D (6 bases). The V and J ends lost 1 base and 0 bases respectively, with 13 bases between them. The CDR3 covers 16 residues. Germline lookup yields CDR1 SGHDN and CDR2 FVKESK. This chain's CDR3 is CASSQAGQYYSYEQYF. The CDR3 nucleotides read TGTGCCAGCAGCCAAGCTGGACAGTACTACTCCTACGAGCAGTACTTC.

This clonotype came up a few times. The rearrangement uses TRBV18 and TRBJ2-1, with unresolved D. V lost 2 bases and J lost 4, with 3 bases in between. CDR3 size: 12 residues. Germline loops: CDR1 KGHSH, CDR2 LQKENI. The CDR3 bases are TGTGCCAGCTCACCAGAGTACAATGAGCAGTTCTTC. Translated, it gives CASSPEYNEQFF.

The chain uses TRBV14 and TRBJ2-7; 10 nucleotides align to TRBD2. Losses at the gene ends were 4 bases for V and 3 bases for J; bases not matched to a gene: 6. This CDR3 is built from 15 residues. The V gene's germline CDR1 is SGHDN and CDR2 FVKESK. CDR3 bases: TGTGCCAGCAGCCGTCGGACTAGCGGATTCTACGAGCAGTACTTC. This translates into CASSRRTSGFYEQYF.

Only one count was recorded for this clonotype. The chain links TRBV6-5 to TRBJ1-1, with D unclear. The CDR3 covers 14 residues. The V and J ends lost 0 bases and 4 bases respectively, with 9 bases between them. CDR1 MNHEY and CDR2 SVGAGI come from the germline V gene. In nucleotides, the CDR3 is TGTGCCAGCAGTTACTCAGGGAGAGGCACTGAAGCTTTCTTT. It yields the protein CASSYSGRGTEAFF.

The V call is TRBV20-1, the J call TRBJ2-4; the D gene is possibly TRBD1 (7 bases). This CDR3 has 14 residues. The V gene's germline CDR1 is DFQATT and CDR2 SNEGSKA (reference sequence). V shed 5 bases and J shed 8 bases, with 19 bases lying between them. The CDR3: CSAPSALRGDIQYF. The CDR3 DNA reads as TGCAGTGCTCCTTCGGCGCTCAGGGGGGACATTCAGTACTTC.

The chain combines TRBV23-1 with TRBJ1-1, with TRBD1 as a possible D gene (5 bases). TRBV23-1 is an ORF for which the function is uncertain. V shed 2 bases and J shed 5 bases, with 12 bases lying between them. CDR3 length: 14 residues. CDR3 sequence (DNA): TGCGCCAGCAGTCAAACTGAGGCAGGGACTGAAGCTTTCTTT. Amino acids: CASSQTEAGTEAFF.

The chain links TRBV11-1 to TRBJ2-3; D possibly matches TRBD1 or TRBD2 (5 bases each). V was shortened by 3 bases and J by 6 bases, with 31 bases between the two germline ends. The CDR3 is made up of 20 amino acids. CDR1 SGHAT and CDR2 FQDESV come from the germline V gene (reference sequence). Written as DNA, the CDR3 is TGTGCCAGCAGCTTGGGCACAGGCTCCTCGGGTGCGGCTCCGGGGGATACGCAGTATTTT. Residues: CASSLGTGSSGAAPGDTQYF.

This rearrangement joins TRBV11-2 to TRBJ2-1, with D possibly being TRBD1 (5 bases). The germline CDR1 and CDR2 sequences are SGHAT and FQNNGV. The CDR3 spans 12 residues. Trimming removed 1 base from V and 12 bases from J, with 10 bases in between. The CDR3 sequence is CASSLGGWGQFF. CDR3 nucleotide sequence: TGTGCCAGCAGCTTAGGGGGCTGGGGGCAGTTCTTC.

The DNA for the CDR3 is TGTGCCAGCAGCCGAGCCCCCGGACTGAGCTCCTACGAGCAGTACTTC. This translates into CASSRAPGLSSYEQYF. V and J are TRBV7-9 and TRBJ2-7; D is perhaps TRBD2 (5 bases). CDR3 length equals 16 residues. Germline V gene data show CDR1 as SEHNR and CDR2 as FQNEAQ (reference sequence). The V and J ends lost 5 bases and 0 bases respectively, with 17 bases between them.

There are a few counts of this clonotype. DNA for the CDR3: TGTGCCAGCAGTCTTAGCGGCGAGCAGTACTTC. Translating it yields CASSLSGEQYF. The chain employs TRBV2 and TRBJ2-7; maybe TRBD2 (6 bases). Germline V gene data show CDR1 as SNHLY and CDR2 as FYNNEI. This CDR3 is 11 amino acids long. V lost 5 bases, J lost 6 bases, and 8 bases lay in between.

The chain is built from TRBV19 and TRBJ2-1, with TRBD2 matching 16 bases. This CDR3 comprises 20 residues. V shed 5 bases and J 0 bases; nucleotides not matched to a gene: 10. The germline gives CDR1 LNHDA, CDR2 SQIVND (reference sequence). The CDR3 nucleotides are TGTGCCAGTAGTCCCGGGACTAGCGGGAGGGCCGAGAGCTCCTACAATGAGCAGTTCTTC. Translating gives CASSPGTSGRAESSYNEQFF.

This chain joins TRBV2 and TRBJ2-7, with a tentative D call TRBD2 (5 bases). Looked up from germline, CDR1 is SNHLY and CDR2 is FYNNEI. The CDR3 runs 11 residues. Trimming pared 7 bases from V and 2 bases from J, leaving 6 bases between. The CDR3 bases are TGTGCCAGCATGGGAGCCTACGAGCAGTACTTC. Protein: CASMGAYEQYF.

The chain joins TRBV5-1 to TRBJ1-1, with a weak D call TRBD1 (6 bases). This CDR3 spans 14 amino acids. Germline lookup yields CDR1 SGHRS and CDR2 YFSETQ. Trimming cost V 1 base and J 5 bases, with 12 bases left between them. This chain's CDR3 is CASSLTGGATEAFF. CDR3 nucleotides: TGCGCCAGCAGCTTGACTGGGGGCGCGACTGAAGCTTTCTTT.

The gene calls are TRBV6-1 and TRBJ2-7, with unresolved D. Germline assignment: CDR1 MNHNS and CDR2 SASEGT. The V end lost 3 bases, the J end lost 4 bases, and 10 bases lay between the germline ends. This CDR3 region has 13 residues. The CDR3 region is CASSEGSLYEQYF. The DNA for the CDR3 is TGTGCCAGCAGTGAGGGTTCTCTGTACGAGCAGTACTTC.

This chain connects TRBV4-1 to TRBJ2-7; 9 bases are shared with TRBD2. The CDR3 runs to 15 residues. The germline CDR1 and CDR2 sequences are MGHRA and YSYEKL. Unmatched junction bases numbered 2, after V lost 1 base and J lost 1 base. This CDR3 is CASSQALAGSYEQYF. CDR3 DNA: TGCGCCAGCAGCCAAGCTCTAGCGGGATCCTACGAGCAGTACTTC.

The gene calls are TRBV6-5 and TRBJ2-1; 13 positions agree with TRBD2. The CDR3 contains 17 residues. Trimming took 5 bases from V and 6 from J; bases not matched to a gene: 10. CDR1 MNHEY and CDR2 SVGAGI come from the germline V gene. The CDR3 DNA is TGTGCCAGCAGTACTAAAAAGGGACTAGCGGGACGCAATGAGCAGTTCTTC. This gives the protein CASSTKKGLAGRNEQFF.